This entry lists 6 T cell receptor beta chains sequenced from one sample in a study of a mutant IDH1 vaccine in newly diagnosed glioma. These receptors' antigens are unknown. TCRdb keeps only in-frame clones here, not all; method: immunoSEQ multiplex PCR. The sample yields some 44,000 clones, roughly 84% seen once. Time point given: week 35, safety follow-up. Every vaccine dose comprised 300 ug of mutant IDH1 20-mer peptide plus topical imiquimod. This sample comprised PBMCs, obtained from a glioma patient whose treatment included an IDH1 peptide vaccine. The receptors derive from a woman between 45 and 65 years old with glioma.

This rearrangement joins TRBV19 to TRBJ1-1; D is unresolved. The CDR3 length is 14 residues. V dropped 2 bases and J dropped 3 bases, with 10 bases sitting between them. Germline V gene lookup returns CDR1 LNHDA and CDR2 SQIVND (reference sequence). CDR3 amino acids: CASSIQEGYTEAFF. The CDR3 bases are TGTGCCAGTAGTATACAGGAGGGATACACTGAAGCTTTCTTT.

This chain uses TRBV7-8 with TRBJ2-7; D tentatively reads TRBD1 or TRBD2 (5 bases each). V gave up 5 bases and J gave up 2 bases, with 16 bases separating them. The CDR3 length is 15 residues. Germline lookup yields CDR1 SGHVS and CDR2 FQNEAQ. The CDR3 bases are TGTGCCAGCAGCCCCCGGGACCCAGGACCCTACGAGCAGTACTTC. Translated, it gives CASSPRDPGPYEQYF.

This clone has just a few counts. The chain is built from TRBV4-1 and TRBJ1-2; D call uncertain. The germline V gene has CDR1 MGHRA and CDR2 YSYEKL. The CDR3 extends over 15 amino acids. V was pared by 0 bases and J by 3 bases, with 11 bases between. In nucleotides, the CDR3 is TGCGCCAGCAGCCAAGAGGGGTACAGATACTATGGCTACACCTTC. Translation: CASSQEGYRYYGYTF.

The chain employs TRBV4-2 and TRBJ2-3; D is possibly TRBD2 (6 bases). Germline loops: CDR1 LGHNA, CDR2 YNFKEQ. The V end lost 4 bases, the J end lost 1 base, and 15 bases lay between the germline ends. CDR3 length equals 16 residues. The CDR3 loop reads CASSPMPGGGTDTQYF. The CDR3 nucleotides read TGTGCCAGCAGCCCCATGCCAGGAGGGGGCACAGATACGCAGTATTTT.

The chain recombines TRBV27 with TRBJ1-2; D is unresolved. This CDR3 is 15 amino acids long. Germline V gene sequence: CDR1 MNHEY, CDR2 SMNVEV (reference sequence). Deletions cut 6 bases from V and 1 base from J, with 15 bases between. For the CDR3, the DNA is TGTGCCAGCAGACCTGCATCGGCCTTTAACTATGGCTACACCTTC. Translated: CASRPASAFNYGYTF.

This clone was counted a few times. V is TRBV7-8 and J is TRBJ1-2; D is unresolved. The CDR3 is 14 amino acids. CDR1 is SGHVS and CDR2 is FQNEAQ in the germline V gene. Trimming took 5 bases from V and 0 from J, leaving 10 bases between them. CDR3 coding DNA: TGTGCCAGCAGCCGGACGGAGTCTAACTATGGCTACACCTTC. The encoded protein is CASSRTESNYGYTF.